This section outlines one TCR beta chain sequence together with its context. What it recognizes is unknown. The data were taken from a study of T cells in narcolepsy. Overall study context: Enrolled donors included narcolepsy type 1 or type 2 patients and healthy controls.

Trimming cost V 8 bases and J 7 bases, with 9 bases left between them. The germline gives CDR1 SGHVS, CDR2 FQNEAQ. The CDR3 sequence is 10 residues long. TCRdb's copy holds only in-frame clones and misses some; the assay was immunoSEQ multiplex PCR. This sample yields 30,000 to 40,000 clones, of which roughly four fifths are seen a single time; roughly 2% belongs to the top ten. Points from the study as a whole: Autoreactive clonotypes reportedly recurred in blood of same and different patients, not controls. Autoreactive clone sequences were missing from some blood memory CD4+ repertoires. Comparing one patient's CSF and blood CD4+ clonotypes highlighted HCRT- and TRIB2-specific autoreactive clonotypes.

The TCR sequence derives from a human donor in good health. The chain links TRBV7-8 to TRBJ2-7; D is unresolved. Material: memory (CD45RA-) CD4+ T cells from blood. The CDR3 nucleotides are TGTGCCAGCGGAGACGGGGAGCAGTACTTC. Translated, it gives CASGDGEQYF. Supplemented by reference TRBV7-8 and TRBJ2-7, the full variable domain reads GAGVSQSPRYKVAKRGQDVALRCDPISGHVSLFWYQQALGQGPEFLTYFQNEAQLDKSGLPSDRFFAERPEGSVSTLKIQRTQQEDSAVYLCASGDGEQYFGPGTRLTVT.